This T cell receptor (beta chain) was sequenced in a study of T cells in Graves' hyperthyroidism and ophthalmopathy. Germline CDR1 KGHDR, CDR2 SFDVKD. V lost 5 bases, J lost 7 bases, and 6 bases stayed unmatched. The CDR3 covers 14 residues. This clonotype was counted between two and nine times. The investigators amplified TCR beta CDR3 regions from RNA transcripts. TCR CDR3 underwent first-round RT-PCR with the HTBI primer set. Each CDR3 protein gets one entry after TCRdb re-called the multiplex PCR reads with MiXCR. This sample has around 210,000 distinct CDR3 sequences, with roughly a sixth found just once.

The sequencing sample was made of blood. The chain uses TRBV24-1 and TRBJ2-2; TRBD1 matches 7 bases. This receptor was obtained from a woman aged 50 to 60 with Graves' hyperthyroidism. The CDR3: CATSAPGGSGELFF. CDR3 nucleotide sequence: TGTGCCACCAGTGCCCCAGGGGGAAGCGGGGAGCTGTTTTTT.